The 31 T cell receptor beta chains below all came from one sample that was sequenced in a study of cytomegalovirus exposure and HLA in healthy donors. The PCR was carried out with 60 Vbeta primers and 13 Jbeta primers. Generated by immunoSEQ multiplex PCR, the TCRdb table keeps only in-frame clones and is missing some. The sample includes 80,000 to 100,000 clones, roughly two thirds seen only once; the top ten take about 2.5%. Sequenced input: PBMCs. These receptors all stem from a man between 50 and 59 years old in good health and CMV-seronegative.

The rearrangement uses TRBV28 and TRBJ1-5; 9 nucleotides agree with TRBD1. Per germline, CDR1 MDHEN and CDR2 SYDVKM. There are 16 residues in the CDR3. After removal of 6 bases from V and 3 bases from J, the junction contained 9 bases not matched to a gene. CDR3 sequence reads: CASRTQGAPPNQPQHF. DNA of the CDR3: TGTGCCAGCAGAACACAGGGGGCGCCGCCCAATCAGCCCCAGCATTTT.

This clone was seen once. The chain employs TRBV7-9 and TRBJ2-1; 10 nucleotides align to TRBD2. The CDR3 is 15 residues long. V was clipped by 4 bases and J by 10 bases; unmatched bases: 10. The germline gives CDR1 SEHNR, CDR2 FQNEAQ (reference sequence). Here the CDR3 reads CASSSLAGVGWEQFF. CDR3 DNA: TGTGCCAGCAGCTCGCTAGCGGGAGTAGGATGGGAGCAGTTCTTC.

The chain is built from TRBV18 and TRBJ2-2, with no clear D. The germline V gene encodes CDR1 KGHSH and CDR2 LQKENI. This CDR3 spans 12 amino acids. The V and J ends lost 3 bases and 6 bases respectively, with 5 bases between them. The DNA for the CDR3 is TGTGCCAGCTCACCGGGCTCCGGGGAGCTGTTTTTT. This translates into CASSPGSGELFF.

The V call is TRBV27, the J call TRBJ2-1, with 7 bases lining up with TRBD2. The CDR3 sequence is 15 residues long. The germline CDR1 and CDR2 sequences are MNHEY and SMNVEV (reference sequence). Unmatched junction bases numbered 6, after V lost 5 bases and J lost 2 bases. CDR3 bases: TGTGCCAGCAGTACGTCAGCGGGGACCTACAATGAGCAGTTCTTC. Encoded protein: CASSTSAGTYNEQFF.

The chain joins TRBV29-1 to TRBJ1-2; D gene uncertain. The V gene lost 3 bases and the J gene lost 8 bases, with 10 bases spanning the gap. This CDR3 contains 11 residues. From germline, CDR1 is SQVTM and CDR2 ANQGSEA. The CDR3, as DNA: TGCAGCGTTGATTGGCGACTGGGCTACACCTTC. Translated, it gives CSVDWRLGYTF.

The CDR3 DNA follows: TGCGCCAGCAGTGAGTCGGCGGGAGGTTACACCGGGGAGCTGTTTTTT. Translated, it gives CASSESAGGYTGELFF. The V call is TRBV10-1, the J call TRBJ2-2, with TRBD2 matching over 8 bases. With 0 bases clipped from V and 3 bases from J, the junction kept 3 bases outside the gene matches. This CDR3 is built from 16 residues. Germline CDR1 and CDR2: WNHNN and SYGVQD (reference sequence).

The rearrangement links TRBV19 to TRBJ2-7; a weak D match, TRBD1 (6 bases). The CDR3 has 17 residues. V dropped 4 bases and J dropped 0 bases, with 19 bases sitting between them. The germline gives CDR1 LNHDA, CDR2 SQIVND (reference sequence). The CDR3 loop is CASSTNLRGHNSYEQYF. CDR3 DNA sequence: TGTGCCAGTAGTACGAATCTAAGGGGACACAACTCCTACGAGCAGTACTTC.

The J gene is TRBJ2-4, the V gene TRBV19; tentative D call: TRBD2 (7 bases). Trimming took 5 bases from V and 0 from J, leaving 20 bases between them. This CDR3 has 18 amino acids. CDR1 is LNHDA and CDR2 is SQIVND in the germline V gene (reference sequence). The CDR3 region has the DNA TGTGCCAGTAGTCCACGGGGGGAGGGGGATTTAGCCAAAAACATTCAGTACTTC. Residues: CASSPRGEGDLAKNIQYF.

The CDR3: CASSLMGAGGNEKLFF. The CDR3 DNA sequence: TGTGCCAGCAGCCTCATGGGGGCAGGGGGTAATGAAAAACTGTTTTTT. V is TRBV7-2 and J is TRBJ1-4; the match to TRBD1 covers 7 bases. The CDR3 totals 16 residues. Per germline, CDR1 SGHTA and CDR2 FQGNSA. Losses at the gene ends were 5 bases for V and 4 bases for J; bases not matched to a gene: 10.

The chain carries TRBV19 and TRBJ1-5, with D unclear. This CDR3 is built from 13 residues. V lost 3 bases and J 6 bases, leaving 9 bases between the germline ends. Germline CDR1 is LNHDA and CDR2 is SQIVND (reference sequence). The CDR3 spells CASSIQASQPQHF. The CDR3 nucleotides read TGTGCCAGTAGTATCCAAGCGAGTCAGCCCCAGCATTTT.

The chain is built from TRBV7-8 and TRBJ2-7; weak D call: TRBD1 (6 bases). Trimming removed 4 bases at V and 6 bases at J, with 22 bases between. CDR3 length: 16 residues. Germline loops: CDR1 SGHVS, CDR2 FQNEAQ. The CDR3 reads CASSSASAAGVGEQYF. The CDR3 nucleotides are TGTGCCAGCAGCTCAGCATCCGCGGCAGGGGTGGGCGAGCAGTACTTC.

The V and J genes are TRBV11-3 and TRBJ2-7; 7 bases align to TRBD1. Germline V gene sequence: CDR1 SGHNT, CDR2 YENEEA. There are 13 residues in the CDR3. The trim removed 5 bases at V and 4 bases at J, leaving 5 bases unmatched. The CDR3: CASSVTGAYEQYF. Written as DNA, the CDR3 is TGTGCCAGCAGCGTAACAGGGGCTTACGAGCAGTACTTC.

In its sample, this clone was seen a few times. The chain carries TRBV6-6 and TRBJ2-4; D gene ambiguous. Germline CDR1 and CDR2: MNHNY and SVGAGI (reference sequence). V was trimmed by 6 bases and J by 0 bases, leaving 3 bases between them. This CDR3 has 12 amino acids. The CDR3 sequence is CASSGAKNIQYF. CDR3 sequence (DNA): TGTGCCAGCAGCGGAGCCAAAAACATTCAGTACTTC.

This rearrangement joins TRBV27 to TRBJ2-5; 7 bases fit TRBD2. Germline V gene data show CDR1 as MNHEY and CDR2 as SMNVEV (reference sequence). CDR3 length: 15 amino acids. V trimming: 4 bases; J trimming: 9 bases; junction bases outside the gene matches: 14. The CDR3 here is CASSSSGTTVPSQYF. The CDR3 DNA sequence: TGTGCCAGCAGTTCATCCGGGACTACGGTCCCTTCCCAGTACTTC.

The gene calls are TRBV30 and TRBJ2-1; a weak D match, TRBD2 (5 bases). The germline V gene encodes CDR1 GTSNPN and CDR2 SVGIG (reference sequence). Trimming stripped 7 bases from V and 7 bases from J, with 17 bases between. The CDR3 sequence is 13 residues long. The CDR3 region has the DNA TGTGCCTCGGCAAGAGGGCCAGGTAATGAGCAGTTCTTC. Amino acids: CASARGPGNEQFF.

The chain uses TRBV2 and TRBJ1-1, with TRBD1 matching over 8 bases. Germline V gene sequence: CDR1 SNHLY, CDR2 FYNNEI. This CDR3 has 13 amino acids. Trimming removed 4 bases from V and 8 bases from J; junction bases left unmatched: 6. CDR3 amino acids: CASSAQGAREAFF. Here the CDR3 DNA reads TGTGCCAGCAGTGCCCAGGGGGCCCGGGAAGCTTTCTTT.

The chain uses TRBV2 and TRBJ1-4; 7 nucleotides align to TRBD1. Losses at the gene ends were 6 bases for V and 5 bases for J; bases not matched to a gene: 6. Germline loops: CDR1 SNHLY, CDR2 FYNNEI. CDR3 length: 14 amino acids. CDR3 loop: CASSSGGKNEKLFF. CDR3 DNA sequence: TGTGCCAGCAGCTCAGGGGGGAAGAATGAAAAACTGTTTTTT.

The table lists this clone with a count of one. The V call is TRBV6-1, the J call TRBJ1-2; D remains unclear. Germline lookup yields CDR1 MNHNS and CDR2 SASEGT. Trimming removed 1 base at V and 4 bases at J, with 7 bases between. CDR3 length equals 13 residues. The CDR3 bases are TGTGCCAGCAGTGAAGTAAATATCTATGGCTACACCTTC. Protein: CASSEVNIYGYTF.

This clone was observed a single time. This chain links TRBV7-9 with TRBJ2-7, with TRBD1 identical over 11 bases. This CDR3 is built from 18 residues. The V segment lost 6 bases and the J segment 5 bases; nucleotides outside the gene matches: 18. Germline V gene data show CDR1 as SEHNR and CDR2 as FQNEAQ (reference sequence). The CDR3 nucleotides read TGTGCCAGCAGTTTCGCTAAGTCCGGGACAGGGGGTATCCACGAGCAGTACTTC. Protein: CASSFAKSGTGGIHEQYF.

V and J are TRBV2 and TRBJ1-5, with 10 bases aligning to TRBD1. The J segment lost 0 bases and the V segment lost 6 bases, leaving 2 bases of the junction unmatched. Germline V gene sequence: CDR1 SNHLY, CDR2 FYNNEI. This CDR3 has 15 amino acids. The DNA for the CDR3 is TGTGCCAGCAGGGGGACAGGGGCTAGCAATCAGCCCCAGCATTTT. Its translation is CASRGTGASNQPQHF.

This clone was seen a handful of times. The V and J genes are TRBV6-5 and TRBJ1-6; 7 bases fit TRBD1. V was clipped by 6 bases and J by 7 bases; unmatched bases: 9. CDR3 length: 15 residues. Germline CDR1 and CDR2: MNHEY and SVGAGI. The CDR3 region has the DNA TGTGCCAGCAGGAAACCGGGACAGCAAAATTCACCCCTCCACTTT. Translation: CASRKPGQQNSPLHF.

This clone was observed a few times. V gene TRBV27 combines with J gene TRBJ2-7; tentatively, D is TRBD1 (8 bases). The V end was cut by 4 bases, the J end by 6 bases, with 19 bases between. Germline V lookup: CDR1 MNHEY, CDR2 SMNVEV (reference sequence). This CDR3 spans 15 amino acids. In DNA form, the CDR3 reads TGTGCCAGCAGTTCCCCGCTGGACAGGGAGGGCGAGCAGTACTTC. It codes for CASSSPLDREGEQYF.

This chain links TRBV4-1 with TRBJ2-7; possible D gene TRBD2, 6 bases. Germline V gene data show CDR1 as MGHRA and CDR2 as YSYEKL. Trimming took off 4 bases at V and 5 bases at J, with 15 bases between the two ends. This CDR3 has 14 amino acids. CDR3 sequence reads: CASSPLGGRDEQYF. The CDR3 bases are TGCGCCAGCAGCCCGCTGGGAGGACGGGACGAGCAGTACTTC.

CDR3 DNA: TGTGCCTGGGAGACAGGGGGAACCTATGGCTACACCTTC. As protein: CAWETGGTYGYTF. The V and J genes are TRBV30 and TRBJ1-2; 9 bases agree with TRBD1. The CDR3 is made up of 13 amino acids. Germline V gene sequence: CDR1 GTSNPN, CDR2 SVGIG (reference sequence). V trimming: 5 bases; J trimming: 4 bases; junction bases outside the gene matches: 5.

The rearrangement links TRBV18 to TRBJ1-4; D unresolved. Trimming stripped 2 bases from V and 0 bases from J, with 10 bases between. The CDR3 has 16 amino acids. In germline, CDR1 is KGHSH, CDR2 LQKENI. Here the CDR3 reads CASSPIGGSTNEKLFF. CDR3 DNA: TGTGCCAGCTCACCAATTGGCGGATCAACTAATGAAAAACTGTTTTTT.

The V gene is TRBV6-5, the J gene TRBJ2-1; no clear D. The CDR3 is made up of 14 amino acids. Trimming shortened V by 2 bases and J by 4 bases, and 9 bases separated the two germline ends. From germline, CDR1 is MNHEY and CDR2 SVGAGI. The CDR3 here is CASSYDVRYNEQFF. CDR3 coding DNA: TGTGCCAGCAGTTACGATGTCAGATACAATGAGCAGTTCTTC.

The chain links TRBV5-1 to TRBJ2-1, with a tentative D call TRBD1 (7 bases). V was cut by 0 bases and J by 10 bases, with 14 bases left in between. CDR3 length: 14 residues. CDR1 and CDR2 from the germline V gene are SGHRS and YFSETQ. The CDR3 spells CASSLDRQGGEQFF. Written as DNA, the CDR3 is TGCGCCAGCAGCTTGGACCGACAGGGAGGAGAGCAGTTCTTC.

In its sample, this clone was seen a few times. The rearrangement uses TRBV10-3 and TRBJ2-1, with TRBD2 as a possible D gene (5 bases). The CDR3 runs 12 residues. CDR1 ENHRY and CDR2 SYGVKD come from the germline V gene. Trimming removed 8 bases from V and 5 bases from J, with 10 bases in between. This CDR3 reads CAIATRDNEQFF. CDR3 DNA: TGTGCCATCGCAACTAGAGACAATGAGCAGTTCTTC.

The chain links TRBV5-1 to TRBJ2-3; 9 bases match TRBD2. After removal of 0 bases from V and 6 bases from J, the junction contained 11 bases not matched to a gene. Germline CDR1 is SGHRS and CDR2 is YFSETQ. This CDR3 region has 17 residues. The CDR3 DNA follows: TGCGCCAGCAGCTTGGAGGTGGGGCGGGGGGGCCTGGATACGCAGTATTTT. This encodes CASSLEVGRGGLDTQYF.

The chain is built from TRBV19 and TRBJ2-7; 8 bases are shared with TRBD1. Germline V CDR1 and CDR2: LNHDA, SQIVND (reference sequence). The CDR3 extends over 16 amino acids. J lost 1 base, V lost 5 bases, and 10 bases had no gene match. The CDR3, as DNA: TGTGCCAGTAGTTTTTCGGGGACAGGTGGTTCCTACGAGCAGTACTTC. The encoded protein is CASSFSGTGGSYEQYF.

The rearrangement uses TRBV18 and TRBJ1-2, with D perhaps matching TRBD1 (6 bases). The CDR3 is made up of 15 amino acids. Between the trimmed V and J ends, which lost 5 bases and 2 bases, there was a span of 15 bases. From germline, CDR1 is KGHSH and CDR2 LQKENI. For the CDR3, the DNA is TGTGCCAGCTCAGGACAGTCAGTAAAGAACTATGGCTACACCTTC. This translates into CASSGQSVKNYGYTF.